This T cell receptor (beta chain) comes out of a study of blood T cell repertoires in COVID-19. Overall study context: Both acute and convalescent COVID-19 samples were obtained from the United States, Italy and Spain. T cells, B-cell-depleted T cells, or PBMCs provided the cDNA or gDNA that served as material.

Per the original data handling: Reference gene primers were amplified, and this amplification served to estimate nucleated cell counts. Measured with immunoSEQ multiplex PCR; TCRdb has only the in-frame clones, and not every one. From that table come the V and J calls and clone size; the DNA was used to work out D and trimming. The sample has about 190,000 clones; around 85% are singletons. There are 15 residues in the CDR3. The V and J ends lost 3 bases and 3 bases respectively, with 17 bases between them. In germline, CDR1 is DFQATT, CDR2 SNEGSKA (reference sequence). Specimen: peripheral blood. The gene calls are TRBV20-1 and TRBJ1-1; D is unclear. The source is a man between 50 and 59 years old who had recovered from COVID-19. The CDR3 loop is CSASIAATRDTEAFF. The DNA for the CDR3 is TGCAGTGCTAGTATCGCGGCAACACGGGACACTGAAGCTTTCTTT.